The present TCR beta chain was sequenced within a study of blood T cell repertoires in COVID-19. Participant-reported clinical history was the basis for cohort assignment. All recovered Cohort 3 donors got two negative PCRs, got clearance, or saw symptom resolution. How the authors handled the data: Quantification of nucleated cells was approximated via reference gene primer amplification. Repertoires were generated with immunoSEQ multiplex PCR, while TCRdb's copy carries only in-frame clones and drops some. V and J calls and clone size are given by that table; D and trimming were obtained from the DNA. This table holds under 300,000 clones, more than 85% found once. This CDR3 spans 18 amino acids. The V gene lost 4 bases and the J gene lost 3 bases, with 22 bases spanning the gap. The V gene's germline CDR1 is SGHRS and CDR2 YFSETQ.

Specimen: PBMCs or T cells enriched from blood (not recorded which). The V and J genes are TRBV5-1 and TRBJ1-4, with D maybe TRBD1 (5 bases). The source of this sequence is a man in his forties who had recovered from COVID-19. This CDR3 is CASSPKTLLTAPNEKLFF. The CDR3 nucleotides read TGCGCCAGCAGCCCAAAGACCTTACTGACAGCCCCTAATGAAAAACTGTTTTTT. Full variable domain (missing parts from reference TRBV5-1 and TRBJ1-4): KAGVTQTPRYLIKTRGQQVTLSCSPISGHRSVSWYQQTPGQGLQFLFEYFSETQRNKGNFPGRFSGRQFSNSRSEMNVSTLELGDSALYLCASSPKTLLTAPNEKLFFGSGTQLSVL.